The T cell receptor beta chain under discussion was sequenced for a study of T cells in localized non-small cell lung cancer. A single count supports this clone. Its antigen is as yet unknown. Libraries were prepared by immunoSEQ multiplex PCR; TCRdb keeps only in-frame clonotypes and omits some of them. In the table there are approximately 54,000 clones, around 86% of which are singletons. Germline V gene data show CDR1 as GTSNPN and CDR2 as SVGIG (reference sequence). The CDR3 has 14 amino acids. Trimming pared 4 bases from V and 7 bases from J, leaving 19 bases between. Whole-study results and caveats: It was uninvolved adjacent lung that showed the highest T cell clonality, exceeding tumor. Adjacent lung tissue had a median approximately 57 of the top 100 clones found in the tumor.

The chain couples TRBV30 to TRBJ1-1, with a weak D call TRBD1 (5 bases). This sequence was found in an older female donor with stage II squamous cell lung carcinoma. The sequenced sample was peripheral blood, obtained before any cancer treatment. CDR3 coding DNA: TGTGCCTGGACCCCCCCGGGACCAGGACATGAAGCTTTCTTT. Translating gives CAWTPPGPGHEAFF.